The 20 T cell receptor beta chains listed next were all sequenced from one sample in a study of T cell changes during pregnancy in multiple sclerosis. The protocol was immunoSEQ multiplex PCR, while the TCRdb copy is restricted to in-frame clones and leaves out a portion. The sample contains 50,000 or so clones, nearly 95% of which appear only once. The source material was CD4+ T cells from peripheral blood mononuclear cells, sampled in the second trimester of pregnancy. These receptors all stem from a female donor with multiple sclerosis, enrolled in a pregnancy study.

V is TRBV18 and J is TRBJ2-5; tentatively, D is TRBD1 (6 bases). The CDR3 contains 17 residues. Germline V gives CDR1 KGHSH, CDR2 LQKENI. The V gene lost 3 bases and the J gene lost 1 base, with 18 bases spanning the gap. CDR3 in DNA: TGTGCCAGCTCACCGGTACAGGGTAGAGAGTCCCAAGAGACCCAGTACTTC. It codes for CASSPVQGRESQETQYF. The full variable domain, with the rest looked up from reference TRBV18 and TRBJ2-5, is NAGVMQNPRHLVRRRGQEARLRCSPMKGHSHVYWYRQLPEEGLKFMVYLQKENIIDESGMPKERFSAEFPKEGPSILRIQQVVRGDSAAYFCASSPVQGRESQETQYFGPGTRLLVL.

V and J are TRBV27 and TRBJ1-6; 8 nucleotides align to TRBD1. The CDR3 runs to 15 residues. The ends lost 8 bases at V and 12 bases at J; junction bases unmatched: 15. Germline loops: CDR1 MNHEY, CDR2 SMNVEV (reference sequence). CDR3 sequence reads: CASLRGQGGQGPLHF. In DNA form, the CDR3 reads TGTGCCAGCCTAAGAGGACAGGGAGGACAAGGACCCCTCCACTTT.

The sample holds a few counts of this clone. The V gene is TRBV5-1, the J gene TRBJ2-1; TRBD1 aligns across 7 bases. Germline V CDR1 and CDR2: SGHRS, YFSETQ. V was pared by 3 bases and J by 1 base, with 4 bases of the junction left unmatched. This CDR3 is built from 15 residues. The CDR3 here is CASSSDRVSYNEQFF. For the CDR3, the DNA is TGCGCCAGCAGCTCAGACAGGGTGTCCTACAATGAGCAGTTCTTC. The full variable domain, in which reference TRBV5-1 and TRBJ2-1 provide the parts outside the CDR3, is KAGVTQTPRYLIKTRGQQVTLSCSPISGHRSVSWYQQTPGQGLQFLFEYFSETQRNKGNFPGRFSGRQFSNSRSEMNVSTLELGDSALYLCASSSDRVSYNEQFFGPGTRLTVL.

The chain has TRBV13 and TRBJ1-6; TRBD1 agrees at 10 bases. The V gene end was trimmed by 5 bases and the J gene end by 6 bases; junction bases not matched to a gene: 4. CDR3 size: 15 residues. Germline V gene data show CDR1 as PRHDT and CDR2 as FYEKMQ (reference sequence). The CDR3 spells CASSSWDRGNSPLHF. Here the CDR3 DNA reads TGTGCCAGCAGCAGCTGGGACAGGGGTAATTCACCCCTCCACTTT.

This chain links TRBV10-3 with TRBJ1-6; 9 positions agree with TRBD1. The length of the CDR3 is 15 residues. With V trimmed by 6 bases and J by 5 bases, 5 bases remained unmatched. Looked up from germline, CDR1 is ENHRY and CDR2 is SYGVKD. CDR3: CAISGTGNHNSPLHF. The CDR3 nucleotides are TGTGCCATCAGCGGGACAGGGAACCATAATTCACCCCTCCACTTT.

Points on this clone: A read error may produce the germline difference seen at one junction end. The rearrangement uses TRBV7-7 and TRBJ2-3, with 8 positions matching TRBD2. Germline-derived CDR1 and CDR2 are SSHAT and FNYEAQ (reference sequence). This CDR3 has 14 residues. CDR3 DNA sequence: TGTGCTAGCAGCTCGGGGGGGCCGCCAGATACGCAGTATTTT. Protein sequence: CASSSGGPPDTQYF. The full variable domain, with the rest looked up from reference TRBV7-7 and TRBJ2-3, is GAGVSQSPRYKVTKRGQDVTLRCDPISSHATLYWYQQALGQGPEFLTYFNYEAQPDKSGLPSDRFSAERPEGSISTLTIQRTEQRDSAMYRCASSSGGPPDTQYFGPGTRLTVL.

This chain links TRBV2 with TRBJ2-1, with 7 positions matching TRBD2. CDR1 and CDR2 from the germline V gene are SNHLY and FYNNEI. The CDR3 extends over 14 amino acids. V lost 7 bases and J lost 4; bases outside the gene matches: 7. DNA of the CDR3: TGTGCCAGCACCCAAGCGGGGACTTACAATGAGCAGTTCTTC. Residues: CASTQAGTYNEQFF. Full variable domain (rest looked up from reference TRBV2 and TRBJ2-1): EPEVTQTPSHQVTQMGQEVILRCVPISNHLYFYWYRQILGQKVEFLVSFYNNEISEKSEIFDDQFSVERPDGSNFTLKIRSTKLEDSAMYFCASTQAGTYNEQFFGPGTRLTVL.

The chain combines TRBV5-1 with TRBJ2-7; TRBD1 matches 9 bases. The length of the CDR3 is 15 residues. V dropped 4 bases and J dropped 2; count of bases not matched to a gene: 7. CDR1 and CDR2 from the germline V gene are SGHRS and YFSETQ. The DNA of the CDR3 is TGCGCCAGCAGCCCACGACAGGGGGAAGCCTACGAGCAGTACTTC. Translation: CASSPRQGEAYEQYF.

The chain employs TRBV27 and TRBJ2-1, with TRBD2 identical over 8 bases. The CDR3 covers 13 residues. Germline CDR1 and CDR2: MNHEY and SMNVEV (reference sequence). J gave up 10 bases and V 1 base, and 3 bases lay outside the gene matches. The CDR3 DNA follows: TGTGCCAGCAGTTTATGGGCGGGGGGCGAGCAGTTCTTC. Protein sequence: CASSLWAGGEQFF.

This clone came up once. J is TRBJ1-2 and V is TRBV27, with a possible D match to TRBD1 (5 bases). Between the trimmed V and J ends, which lost 1 base and 2 bases, there was a span of 11 bases. Germline CDR1 and CDR2: MNHEY and SMNVEV (reference sequence). The CDR3 is 15 amino acids. This CDR3 is CASSLWGGENYGYTF. The DNA for the CDR3 is TGTGCCAGCAGTTTATGGGGGGGAGAAAACTATGGCTACACCTTC.

This chain joins TRBV5-1 and TRBJ2-5; tentatively, D is TRBD1 (5 bases). Germline loops: CDR1 SGHRS, CDR2 YFSETQ. CDR3 length: 14 amino acids. V lost 0 bases, J lost 0 bases, and 6 bases lay in between. The chain's CDR3 is CASSLGQYQETQYF. CDR3 DNA: TGCGCCAGCAGCTTGGGACAGTACCAAGAGACCCAGTACTTC.

The rearrangement uses TRBV19 and TRBJ1-2; 7 nucleotides agree with TRBD1. The CDR3 has 15 residues. Germline-derived CDR1 and CDR2 are LNHDA and SQIVND (reference sequence). With V trimmed by 4 bases and J by 4 bases, 9 bases remained unmatched. CDR3 loop: CASSTTGQRVYGYTF. As DNA, the CDR3 is TGTGCCAGTAGTACAACGGGACAGCGCGTCTATGGCTACACCTTC.

This clone was detected a few times. The genes are TRBV20-1 and TRBJ1-2; D is unresolved. The V and J ends lost 2 bases and 7 bases respectively, with 8 bases between them. Germline CDR1 is DFQATT and CDR2 is SNEGSKA (reference sequence). The CDR3 length is 11 residues. This CDR3 is CSARIGFGYTF. CDR3 nucleotides: TGCAGTGCTAGAATCGGGTTTGGCTACACCTTC.

This clone is a singleton in its sample. V gene TRBV5-5 combines with J gene TRBJ2-1; D may be TRBD2 (5 bases). Trimming left V 5 bases short and J 3 bases short, with 18 bases between. Germline CDR1 is SGHKS and CDR2 is YYEKEE (reference sequence). The length of the CDR3 is 16 residues. The DNA for the CDR3 is TGTGCCAGCAGGACTACTTGGGGTGATGACTACAATGAGCAGTTCTTC. Translating gives CASRTTWGDDYNEQFF.

V gene TRBV7-2 combines with J gene TRBJ1-2; tentative D call: TRBD1 (5 bases). Trimming cost V 5 bases and J 5 bases, with 15 bases left between them. The CDR3 has 14 amino acids. Germline V gene sequence: CDR1 SGHTA, CDR2 FQGNSA. The CDR3 DNA sequence: TGTGCCAGCAGCGCAACAGGTTCGGCTTATGGCTACACCTTC. Translating gives CASSATGSAYGYTF.

The rearrangement links TRBV10-3 to TRBJ2-7, with TRBD1 identical over 11 bases. CDR1 is ENHRY, CDR2 SYGVKD, per germline. The length of the CDR3 is 14 residues. Unmatched junction bases numbered 3, after V lost 6 bases and J lost 2 bases. The CDR3 sequence: CAISPGQGAYEQYF. The CDR3 DNA follows: TGTGCCATCAGCCCGGGACAGGGGGCCTACGAGCAGTACTTC.

This rearrangement joins TRBV29-1 to TRBJ1-3; D is undetermined. V lost 4 bases and J lost 7, with 11 bases in between. This CDR3 has 12 amino acids. Germline CDR1 reads SQVTM; CDR2 reads ANQGSEA. This CDR3 is CSVASTGNTIYF. For the CDR3, the DNA is TGCAGCGTTGCCTCCACGGGGAACACCATATATTTT.

V usage is TRBV11-2 and J usage is TRBJ2-1; 7 bases agree with TRBD2. The CDR3 runs 15 residues. J lost 4 bases, V lost 5 bases, and 8 bases had no gene match. Germline CDR1 reads SGHAT; CDR2 reads FQNNGV. CDR3 sequence reads: CASSVYTGGYNEQFF. The CDR3 coding sequence is TGTGCCAGCAGCGTCTACACGGGGGGATACAATGAGCAGTTCTTC.

V gene TRBV5-1 combines with J gene TRBJ1-1, with 9 nucleotides matching TRBD1. J was trimmed by 6 bases and V by 1 base; bases with no gene match: 13. There are 17 residues in the CDR3. Germline values: CDR1 SGHRS, CDR2 YFSETQ. CDR3 bases: TGCGCCAGCAGCTTGTTGGGGACAGGGCTTCCTTACTCTGAAGCTTTCTTT. It translates to CASSLLGTGLPYSEAFF.

This rearrangement joins TRBV29-1 to TRBJ2-2; a weak D match, TRBD2 (7 bases). The germline V and J ends were trimmed by 8 bases and 2 bases, with 12 bases remaining between them. Germline values: CDR1 SQVTM, CDR2 ANQGSEA. The CDR3 spans 13 residues. The CDR3 DNA sequence: TGCAGCACCGGGGGGCCCAACACCGGGGAGCTGTTTTTT. It translates to CSTGGPNTGELFF.